This T cell receptor beta chain was observed in a study of tumor and adjacent non-tumor tissue in lung cancer. The overall study: The cohort had 12 adenocarcinoma, 2 squamous cell and 1 small cell patients.

No cell sorting was done before RNA was extracted from the tissue. Distant lung tissue was collected more than 3 cm away from the tumor edge. Newly diagnosed lung cancer patients had thoracic surgery in China, August–late 2014, without prior chemotherapy. About this clonotype itself: Its specificity is unknown. Sequence at one end of the junction differs from germline and may be a read error.

CDR1 is SGHNT and CDR2 is YYREEE in the germline V gene (reference sequence). The CDR3 spans 15 residues. Study-wide results and caveats: In normal lung, the top 100 clones were significantly more dominant than in tumor.

The library came from three nested PCR rounds adapted from ARM-PCR protocols. TCRdb re-called the multiplex PCR reads through MiXCR, storing one row per CDR3 protein. The table has more than 75,000 distinct CDR3 sequences, 80% seen once. This receptor was taken from a man aged 55 to 69 with small cell lung cancer. The sample comprised distant non-tumor lung tissue. This sequence joins TRBV5-4 and TRBJ2-3, with TRBD2 matching 8 bases. The CDR3 nucleotides read TGTGCCAGTAGCTTGAAACGGGAGGGAGGAGATACGCTGTATTTT. Protein product: CASSLKREGGDTLYF.